This is a list of T cell receptor beta chains from one sample in a study of cytomegalovirus exposure and HLA in healthy donors. Using immunoSEQ multiplex PCR, the repertoire was profiled, and TCRdb retains in-frame clones only, with some absent. This sample yields 110,000 to 150,000 clones, of which roughly 85% are seen a single time; about 3.4% belongs to the top ten. The sequencing sample was made of PBMCs. Receptors originate from a male donor in good health and CMV-seronegative. The conserved cysteine and the conserved F or W are not part of the CDR3 here.

j_gene: TRBJ1-4
v_gene: TRBV6-6
CDR3aa: ASSETGSEKLF

j_gene: TRBJ2-6
v_gene: TRBV7-2
CDR3aa: ASSSQQESGANVLT

j_gene: TRBJ2-3
v_gene: TRBV5-6
CDR3aa: ASSWGVGTNGGTQY

j_gene: TRBJ2-3
v_gene: TRBV14
CDR3aa: ASSLNRGSTDTQY

j_gene: TRBJ2-3
v_gene: TRBV7-9
CDR3aa: ASSLREGDTDTQY

j_gene: TRBJ2-7
v_gene: TRBV19
CDR3aa: ASSSQGASYEQY

j_gene: TRBJ1-1
v_gene: TRBV29-1
CDR3aa: SVGQYMNTEAF

j_gene: TRBJ2-3
v_gene: TRBV9
CDR3aa: ASSSLSGGPTDTQY

j_gene: TRBJ1-2
v_gene: TRBV6-1
CDR3aa: ASSGANGYT

j_gene: TRBJ1-5
v_gene: TRBV28
CDR3aa: ASLTGGADSYQPQH

j_gene: TRBJ2-2
v_gene: TRBV30
CDR3aa: AWSVQGRVTGELF

j_gene: TRBJ2-5
v_gene: TRBV28
CDR3aa: ASITTGGQETQY

j_gene: TRBJ2-5
v_gene: TRBV30
CDR3aa: AWSVQTAETQY

j_gene: TRBJ2-5
v_gene: TRBV5-1
CDR3aa: ASSFGQGALGETQY

j_gene: TRBJ2-1
v_gene: TRBV7-6
CDR3aa: ASSYPPTVSSYNEQF

j_gene: TRBJ1-1
v_gene: TRBV19
CDR3aa: ASSISAGHNTEAF

j_gene: TRBJ2-1
v_gene: TRBV6-5
CDR3aa: ASSSVRYSYNEQF

j_gene: TRBJ2-2
v_gene: TRBV7-6
CDR3aa: ASSLATAGDAGELF

j_gene: TRBJ1-5
v_gene: TRBV15
CDR3aa: ATSRVQGNQPQH

j_gene: TRBJ1-2
v_gene: TRBV15
CDR3aa: ATSRVDWNYGYT

j_gene: TRBJ1-1
v_gene: TRBV18
CDR3aa: ASSLQGWGTEAF

j_gene: TRBJ1-6
v_gene: TRBV7-9
CDR3aa: ASSSSRQGGNSPLH